This TCR beta chain was identified in a study of blood T cell repertoires in COVID-19. In the study overall: Material from acute and convalescent COVID-19 was sourced from the United States, Italy and Spain. PBMCs, B-cell-depleted T cells, or T cells were the source of the cDNA or gDNA that made up the material.

Authors' data handling: Estimates of nucleated cell counts were drawn from the amplification of reference gene primers. TCRdb keeps only in-frame clones here, not all; method: immunoSEQ multiplex PCR. V, J and clone size are those of that table, while D and trimming were read from the DNA. The repertoire holds 120,000 or so clones, roughly 80% seen once, with less than 20% in the top ten. Germline-derived CDR1 and CDR2 are SGDLS and YYNGEE. The CDR3 has 16 amino acids. Losses at the gene ends were 0 bases for V and 4 bases for J; bases not matched to a gene: 5. Sequenced material: peripheral blood. The source of this sequence is a woman in her forties or fifties with acute or convalescent COVID-19. This rearrangement joins TRBV9 to TRBJ2-2; 8 nucleotides match TRBD1. CDR3 sequence reads: CASSVAGQEITGELFF. In DNA, the CDR3 is TGTGCCAGCAGCGTAGCGGGACAGGAGATCACCGGGGAGCTGTTTTTT. The full variable domain, in which reference TRBV9 and TRBJ2-2 provide the parts outside the CDR3, is DSGVTQTPKHLITATGQRVTLRCSPRSGDLSVYWYQQSLDQGLQFLIQYYNGEERAKGNILERFSAQQFPDLHSELNLSSLELGDSALYFCASSVAGQEITGELFFGEGSRLTVL.